Included here is one T cell receptor (beta chain) sequence, with context. This clone is medium-sized (0.01 to 0.1%) in its sample. The target of this receptor is not known. Within one base of it there is no much larger clone, and no base qualities were kept. This specimen belongs to a study of PD-1 blockade in classical Hodgkin lymphoma (TCRdb year 2020). Study-wide context: Nivolumab dosing was 3 mg/kg intravenously every 2 weeks, continuing until either disease progression or unacceptable toxicity. The study used TCR beta sequencing and CyTOF to define a peripheral blood immune signature of response to PD-1 blockade in classical Hodgkin lymphoma. The investigation overall reported the following: Lower diversity was observed in patients in whom nivolumab was started less than 1 year after ASCT, and these patients were excluded from later analyses so that confounding by immune reconstitution would be avoided. Baseline TCR diversity was reported as lower in newly diagnosed patients than in healthy donors, and lower still in relapsed/refractory patients. A significant rise by C4D1 was seen in CD4+ but not CD8+ TCR diversity (p=0.0027 vs p=0.16), with the rise being most apparent in complete responders (p=0.02). Among trial patients, those achieving complete response had baseline diversity similar to that of newly diagnosed patients, while diversity was significantly lower in partial responders and progressors. The study covered only a single clinical trial cohort, and the causes of the repertoire differences, possibly disease activity or prior therapy, were still not defined.

The time point label corresponds to: cycle 4 day 1 (C4D1), after less than seven weeks of nivolumab. Relapse after autologous stem cell transplantation had occurred in all trial patients, and cohorts A, B and C were distinguished by prior brentuximab vedotin exposure. A total of around 60 patients with relapsed/refractory classical Hodgkin lymphoma made up the trial cohort, and each patient's best overall response was complete response, partial response or progressive disease. In the multi-cohort phase II CheckMate 205 trial, trial patients received single-agent nivolumab. An independent review committee assessed best overall response using the 2007 International Working Group response criteria. Trial PBMCs were collected immediately before nivolumab initiation (C1D1) and during therapy at cycle 2 day 1 and cycle 4 day 1. After peripheral blood was drawn into 8 mL Vacutainer Cell Preparation Tubes, PBMCs were isolated by centrifugation and then cryopreserved.

Trimming takes 3 bases from V and 2 bases from J, and the germline ends sit 17 bases apart. Taken from cysteine to phenylalanine, the CDR3 has 16 residues. Only CDR3 DNA is held: 48 bases, read in frame from base 1. The germline V gene (reference sequence) sets CDR1 to SGHNT and CDR2 to YYREEE. The Qiagen DNeasy kit was used to extract genomic DNA both from unsorted PBMCs and from the negatively selected CD4+ and CD8+ fractions. TCR beta CDR3 regions were amplified by immunoSEQ multiplex PCR using primers annealing to V and J segments. A synthetic immune receptor repertoire was used to minimize amplification bias, and remaining bias was computationally removed after sequencing. The authors' pipeline ran thus. Repertoire diversity was quantified as the Shannon entropy index using custom Python scripts. Unsorted, CD4+ and CD8+ repertoires were analyzed separately, except in combined analyses where CD4+ and CD8+ sequences were merged in silico. A clone was considered expanded if an increase in frequency of at least 2-fold after treatment relative to C1D1 was found, and a pseudocount of 0.5 was applied to clones undetected at baseline. Clones with 0 or 1 copy at C1D1 were defined as singleton clones, while clones with 2 or more copies were defined as non-singleton clones. Clones expanded in unsorted samples were assigned a CD4+, CD8+ or unknown annotation through matching of protein sequences in sorted samples from the same patient. Wilcoxon tests were applied to paired samples to test diversity changes from C1D1 to C4D1. TCRdb took over this immuneACCESS table, retaining in-frame rearrangements with V and J assigned. Such tables are incomplete; in checked studies, under half of the missing clones stem from an unresolved V gene, and the remainder is unexplained. V and J calls and clone size follow that table, whereas D and trimming were derived from the DNA. The sample records approximately 39,000 clones, 77% of which are singletons. The top ten constitute 9.8% of the sample.

Recombination linked TRBV5-4 to TRBJ2-5; no D segment can be confidently identified. The specimen comprised peripheral blood mononuclear cells (PBMCs), sampled before the fourth cycle of nivolumab. The receptor's source is a human donor with classical Hodgkin lymphoma. The CDR3 region: CASSSRGGSPQETQYF. The nucleotide sequence reads as follows: TGTGCCAGCAGCTCTAGAGGCGGTTCGCCGCAAGAGACCCAGTACTTC.